This entry lists 19 T cell receptor beta chains sequenced from one sample in a study of CD8+ T cells in alopecia areata. Treatment specified: oral pan-JAK inhibitor, 5-10 mg twice daily. Sequencing templates came from extracted RNA that was reverse transcribed into cDNA. Clones were read by immunoSEQ multiplex PCR, and TCRdb kept only the in-frame ones, dropping some. There are 98,000 or so clones in the sample; 50% to 75% occur only once, and 15% to 18% lies in the top ten. Specimen: CD8+ T cells sorted from blood, collected at week 4, from a patient treated with tofacitinib. These receptors were taken from a human donor with alopecia areata.

This clone qualifies as medium-sized (0.01 to 0.1%). The rearrangement joins TRBV6-8 to TRBJ2-7; D ambiguous. The germline V and J ends were trimmed by 6 bases and 8 bases, with 14 bases remaining between them. CDR3 length: 12 residues. CDR1 and CDR2 (germline): MNHGY, SAAAGT. This chain's CDR3 is CASSRTHPKQYF. Here the CDR3 DNA reads TGTGCCAGCAGCCGGACCCACCCCAAGCAGTACTTC.

The V call is TRBV9, the J call TRBJ2-7; 10 bases line up with TRBD1. The CDR3 runs 15 residues. Germline V gene sequence: CDR1 SGDLS, CDR2 YYNGEE. The ends lost 0 bases at V and 6 bases at J; junction bases unmatched: 6. The CDR3 sequence is CASSVAGTGASEQYF. The CDR3 DNA follows: TGTGCCAGCAGCGTAGCGGGGACAGGGGCTAGCGAGCAGTACTTC. Complete variable domain (other parts from reference TRBV9 and TRBJ2-7): DSGVTQTPKHLITATGQRVTLRCSPRSGDLSVYWYQQSLDQGLQFLIQYYNGEERAKGNILERFSAQQFPDLHSELNLSSLELGDSALYFCASSVAGTGASEQYFGPGTRLTVT.

The J gene is TRBJ1-2, the V gene TRBV27; no reliable D call. The CDR3 spans 15 residues. V was shortened by 5 bases and J by 6 bases, with 19 bases between the two germline ends. CDR1 and CDR2 from the germline V gene are MNHEY and SMNVEV (reference sequence). For the CDR3, the DNA is TGTGCCAGCAGTATAACCCGGGAGGGAACGGATGGCTACACCTTC. This translates into CASSITREGTDGYTF.

V is TRBV28 and J is TRBJ1-5; D might be TRBD1 (5 bases). The germline V gene encodes CDR1 MDHEN and CDR2 SYDVKM. The ends were cut back, 4 bases at V and 6 bases at J, with 22 bases in the middle. The CDR3 totals 17 residues. CDR3 sequence reads: CASSSRRGEQGGQPQHF. The CDR3 region has the DNA TGTGCCAGCAGTTCCAGACGGGGTGAGCAGGGCGGTCAGCCCCAGCATTTT.

This chain uses TRBV30 with TRBJ2-5; D call uncertain. V lost 4 bases to trimming and J lost 2 bases, with 11 bases between them. The CDR3 is made up of 13 amino acids. Germline lookup yields CDR1 GTSNPN and CDR2 SVGIG (reference sequence). The CDR3 nucleotides are TGTGCCTGGACGGCTGGCCTGCAAGAGACCCAGTACTTC. This translates into CAWTAGLQETQYF.

In its sample, this clone was seen a few times. The V and J genes are TRBV5-5 and TRBJ1-2; 8 bases line up with TRBD1. The CDR3 loop spans 15 amino acids. From germline, CDR1 is SGHKS and CDR2 YYEKEE (reference sequence). Losses at the gene ends were 2 bases for V and 6 bases for J; bases not matched to a gene: 9. The CDR3 DNA reads as TGTGCCAGCAGCTTACCCGTCGGACAGGGCCATGGCTACACCTTC. Residues: CASSLPVGQGHGYTF.

The CDR3 DNA reads as TGCGCCAGCACCCTGGATTGGACAGGGAAGAAGAGCTACACCTTC. Encoded protein: CASTLDWTGKKSYTF. The chain joins TRBV5-1 to TRBJ1-2, with 8 positions matching TRBD1. Unmatched junction bases numbered 16, after V lost 6 bases and J lost 9 bases. The CDR3 has 15 residues. Germline V CDR1 and CDR2: SGHRS, YFSETQ.

This chain links TRBV19 with TRBJ2-1; D is perhaps TRBD1 or TRBD2 (6 bases each). Per the germline V gene, CDR1 is LNHDA and CDR2 is SQIVND (reference sequence). The length of the CDR3 is 18 residues. Trimming took off 3 bases at V and 0 bases at J, with 18 bases between the two ends. In DNA, the CDR3 is TGTGCCAGTAGTATGTTAGGGGGGATCCGAAGCTCCTACAATGAGCAGTTCTTC. It yields the protein CASSMLGGIRSSYNEQFF.

The chain has TRBV13 and TRBJ2-1, with TRBD2 identical over 7 bases. V shed 5 bases and J 5 bases; nucleotides not matched to a gene: 12. The CDR3 runs to 16 residues. CDR1 and CDR2 from the germline V gene are PRHDT and FYEKMQ (reference sequence). CDR3 coding DNA: TGTGCCAGCAGCCCCGAACCAGGGACTAAGGACAATGAGCAGTTCTTC. Protein sequence: CASSPEPGTKDNEQFF.

This chain connects TRBV5-6 to TRBJ2-7; tentatively, D is TRBD1 (6 bases). Germline CDR1 SGHDT, CDR2 YYEEEE. V was pared by 0 bases and J by 0 bases, with 13 bases between. The CDR3 length is 16 residues. The CDR3 protein is CASSLVSTGLSYEQYF. The CDR3 coding sequence is TGTGCCAGCAGCTTGGTGTCGACAGGACTCTCCTACGAGCAGTACTTC.

The CDR3, as DNA: TGCGCCAGCAGCCAACCGGGACAGGGAAATCAGCCCCAGCATTTT. The encoded protein is CASSQPGQGNQPQHF. The rearrangement uses TRBV4-1 and TRBJ1-5, with 9 bases identical to TRBD1. V shed 2 bases, J shed 4 bases, and the junction held 3 bases outside the gene matches. Germline V lookup: CDR1 MGHRA, CDR2 YSYEKL. There are 15 residues in the CDR3.

The J gene is TRBJ1-2, the V gene TRBV29-1; D is unresolved. V was cut by 0 bases and J by 8 bases, with 16 bases left in between. From germline, CDR1 is SQVTM and CDR2 ANQGSEA. This CDR3 is 14 amino acids long. This CDR3 is CSVEDHPPGEGYTF. In DNA form, the CDR3 reads TGCAGCGTTGAAGATCATCCGCCGGGAGAGGGCTACACCTTC.

This chain joins TRBV2 and TRBJ2-5; either TRBD1 or TRBD2 may fit D (5 bases each). CDR1 is SNHLY, CDR2 FYNNEI, per germline. The CDR3 loop spans 15 amino acids. V was pared by 8 bases and J by 9 bases, with 25 bases between. The CDR3 loop is CASLARGGPIPAQYF. CDR3 bases: TGTGCCAGCCTCGCCCGTGGGGGACCAATACCGGCCCAGTACTTC.

This rearrangement joins TRBV5-6 to TRBJ1-2; D gene ambiguous. There are 12 residues in the CDR3. In germline, CDR1 is SGHDT, CDR2 YYEEEE. V lost 4 bases and J lost 8, with 12 bases in between. CDR3 in amino acids: CASSLGMSGYTF. CDR3 bases: TGTGCCAGCAGCCTCGGGATGTCCGGCTACACCTTC.

This chain uses TRBV7-9 with TRBJ2-2; D unresolved. Trimming removed 8 bases from V and 1 base from J, with 5 bases in between. This CDR3 is built from 12 residues. Germline lookup yields CDR1 SEHNR and CDR2 FQNEAQ (reference sequence). The CDR3 spells CASSGNTGELFF. DNA of the CDR3: TGTGCCAGCTCCGGGAACACCGGGGAGCTGTTTTTT. Based on the CDR3 plus reference TRBV7-9 and TRBJ2-2, the full variable domain is DTGVSQNPRHKITKRGQNVTFRCDPISEHNRLYWYRQTLGQGPEFLTYFQNEAQLEKSRLLSDRFSAERPKGSFSTLEIQRTEQGDSAMYLCASSGNTGELFFGEGSRLTVL.

This clone was counted a few times. The rearrangement links TRBV7-8 to TRBJ2-5; 9 bases are shared with TRBD1. After removal of 2 bases from V and 4 bases from J, the junction contained 17 bases not matched to a gene. Germline CDR1 is SGHVS and CDR2 is FQNEAQ. This CDR3 has 19 residues. The CDR3 DNA reads as TGTGCCAGCAGCTTATTAATCCCGGGACAGGGATCGGGGGGAGAGACCCAGTACTTC. It is translated as CASSLLIPGQGSGGETQYF.

This chain joins TRBV30 and TRBJ2-7; TRBD1 aligns across 9 bases. The CDR3 loop spans 13 amino acids. The V gene's germline CDR1 is GTSNPN and CDR2 SVGIG (reference sequence). After removal of 1 base from V and 4 bases from J, the junction contained 2 bases not matched to a gene. This CDR3 reads CAWSDGQGYEQYF. The CDR3 nucleotides are TGTGCCTGGAGTGACGGACAGGGGTACGAGCAGTACTTC.

V usage is TRBV6-4 and J usage is TRBJ1-1; perhaps TRBD1 as D (6 bases). V gave up 6 bases and J gave up 8 bases, with 13 bases separating them. The germline V gene has CDR1 MRHNA and CDR2 SNTAGT. The length of the CDR3 is 12 residues. In nucleotides, the CDR3 is TGTGCCAGCAGCGACAGGTCTGGGGAAGCTTTCTTT. Translated, it gives CASSDRSGEAFF.

This clone has only one observation. The chain combines TRBV29-1 with TRBJ2-2, with no clear D. The germline V gene encodes CDR1 SQVTM and CDR2 ANQGSEA. The V end lost 0 bases, the J end lost 7 bases, and 6 bases lay between the germline ends. The CDR3 runs to 12 residues. The CDR3 sequence: CSVEDLDGELFF. The CDR3 DNA reads TGCAGCGTTGAAGATCTGGACGGGGAGCTGTTTTTT.